These T cell receptor beta chains were read from a single sample in a study of T cell changes during pregnancy in multiple sclerosis. TCRdb's copy holds only in-frame clones and misses some; the assay was immunoSEQ multiplex PCR. The sample has more than 40,000 clones; approximately 90% are singletons. The sample here was CD4+ T cells from peripheral blood mononuclear cells, taken in the first trimester of pregnancy. These receptors originate from a female donor with multiple sclerosis, enrolled in a pregnancy study. Each CDR3 is given with its conserved first and last residue. D genes are given only for firm matches. Clone size appears in some rows only: once, few, many, or a class for an expanded clone.

D | J | size | V | CDR3 | DNA
TRBD2 | TRBJ2-1 | NA | TRBV7-2 | CASSRSGKYNEQFF | TGTGCCAGCAGCCGTAGCGGGAAGTACAATGAGCAGTTCTTC
TRBD2 | TRBJ2-1 | NA | TRBV29-1 | CSVGLAGGLDEQFF | TGCAGCGTGGGACTAGCGGGAGGGTTAGATGAGCAGTTCTTC
TRBD2 | TRBJ2-7 | NA | TRBV27 | CASSPRLAGGPNEQYF | TGTGCCAGCAGTCCGAGACTAGCGGGAGGGCCGAACGAGCAGTACTTC
TRBD2 | TRBJ2-1 | NA | TRBV5-6 | CASSSQFGLAGGGNEQFF | TGTGCCAGCAGCTCCCAATTTGGGCTAGCGGGAGGAGGGAATGAGCAGTTCTTC
TRBD1 | TRBJ1-1 | NA | TRBV5-6 | CASSLRQGAVGTEAFF | TGTGCCAGCAGCCTCCGACAGGGGGCAGTAGGTACTGAAGCTTTCTTT
NA | TRBJ2-7 | NA | TRBV5-1 | CASSLASGSAYEQYF | TGCGCCAGCAGCTTGGCCTCGGGGTCTGCTTACGAGCAGTACTTC
NA | TRBJ2-3 | NA | TRBV7-4 | CASSHTDTQYF | TGTGCCAGCAGCCACACAGATACGCAGTATTTT
NA | TRBJ2-1 | NA | TRBV5-4 | CASSQEYNEQFF | TGTGCCAGCAGCCAAGAGTACAATGAGCAGTTCTTC
TRBD2 | TRBJ2-5 | NA | TRBV28 | CASSLRSRLAGLYQETQYF | TGTGCCAGCAGTTTACGCTCACGACTAGCGGGGCTTTACCAAGAGACCCAGTACTTC
TRBD1 | TRBJ1-2 | NA | TRBV28 | CASSGQGRSYGYTF | TGTGCCAGCAGTGGACAGGGCAGATCCTATGGCTACACCTTC
NA | TRBJ2-7 | NA | TRBV7-8 | CASSLATSGEQYF | TGTGCCAGCAGCTTAGCGACCTCCGGGGAGCAGTACTTC
NA | TRBJ1-2 | NA | TRBV6-1 | CASSERDYGYTF | TGTGCCAGCAGTGAGAGGGACTATGGCTACACCTTC
TRBD1 | TRBJ1-5 | few | TRBV6-1 | CASSSDRNPQHF | TGTGCCAGCAGTTCGGACAGGAACCCCCAGCATTTT
NA | TRBJ1-3 | NA | TRBV10-3 | CAISESLSGFGNTIYF | TGTGCCATCAGTGAGTCTCTGTCGGGGTTTGGAAACACCATATATTTT
TRBD1 | TRBJ2-7 | NA | TRBV6-1 | CASKDRVPIYEQYF | TGTGCCAGCAAAGACAGGGTCCCAATCTACGAGCAGTACTTC
NA | TRBJ1-1 | few | TRBV18 | CASSPSHRNTEAFF | TGTGCCAGCTCACCATCACATCGGAACACTGAAGCTTTCTTT
NA | TRBJ2-1 | NA | TRBV6-5 | CASSYSGREQFF | TGTGCCAGCAGTTATTCTGGCCGTGAGCAGTTCTTC